A single count supports the clone carrying this TCR beta chain. A much larger clone sits a single nucleotide away, making a read error possible. A J-beta primer mix and a sample-barcoded 5' primer were used in a second PCR of about 7 to 11 cycles. MiXCR, run by TCRdb on the 5' RACE reads, gives a single entry per CDR3 protein. The table records hundreds of thousands of distinct CDR3 sequences, around 32% of them present only once. These data originate in a study of blood T cells in healthy people across ages. CDR3 length equals 16 residues. Sequencing was performed on blood. This clonotype was sampled from a woman aged 80 or over in good health. The gene calls are TRBV21-1 and TRBJ2-5; TRBD2, the table's D call, lacks a check against the DNA. TRBV21-1 is listed as a pseudogene. CDR3 in DNA: TGTGCCAGCAGACGGACTAGCGGGGAGGCCCGGGAGACCCAGTACTTC. Its translation: CASRRTSGEARETQYF.